This passage covers 15 T cell receptor beta chains from one sample sequenced in a study of cytomegalovirus exposure and HLA in healthy donors. The PCR made use of 60 Vbeta and 13 Jbeta primers. Method: immunoSEQ multiplex PCR; TCRdb's copy keeps in-frame clones and lacks some. The sample carries under 150,000 clones, approximately 61% recorded once. Source material: PBMCs. The receptors originated from a man aged 25 to 40 in good health and CMV-seropositive.

This clone was seen only a few times. The rearrangement links TRBV5-1 to TRBJ1-6; the D gene is possibly TRBD1 (5 bases). V lost 5 bases, J lost 0 bases, and 15 bases lay in between. This CDR3 has 17 residues. Germline V gene sequence: CDR1 SGHRS, CDR2 YFSETQ. CDR3 nucleotides: TGCGCCAGCAGGCTCTTACAGGCGAGCTCCTATAATTCACCCCTCCACTTT. Protein product: CASRLLQASSYNSPLHF.

The chain combines TRBV5-1 with TRBJ2-3; 7 positions match TRBD2. Losses at the gene ends were 5 bases for V and 1 base for J; bases not matched to a gene: 16. CDR1 is SGHRS, CDR2 YFSETQ, per germline. This CDR3 spans 18 amino acids. The CDR3 loop is CASSATSASTTGTDTQYF. DNA for the CDR3: TGCGCCAGCAGTGCAACTAGCGCATCTACTACCGGCACAGATACGCAGTATTTT.

This chain connects TRBV6-6 to TRBJ1-5, with 7 bases identical to TRBD1. Germline lookup yields CDR1 MNHNY and CDR2 SVGAGI (reference sequence). J gave up 7 bases and V 6 bases, and 0 bases lay outside the gene matches. This CDR3 spans 11 amino acids. This CDR3 reads CASRGQQPQHF. CDR3 in DNA: TGTGCCAGCAGGGGACAGCAGCCCCAGCATTTT.

The chain recombines TRBV5-4 with TRBJ2-7, with D tentatively TRBD2 (5 bases). The CDR3 consists of 13 residues. Trimming stripped 5 bases from V and 3 bases from J, with 12 bases between. CDR1 SGHNT and CDR2 YYREEE come from the germline V gene (reference sequence). CDR3 amino acids: CASSNSEGYEQYF. CDR3 DNA sequence: TGTGCCAGCAGTAATAGCGAGGGCTACGAGCAGTACTTC. The whole variable domain, filled in from reference TRBV5-4 and TRBJ2-7, reads ETGVTQSPTHLIKTRGQQVTLRCSSQSGHNTVSWYQQALGQGPQFIFQYYREEENGRGNFPPRFSGLQFPNYSSELNVNALELDDSALYLCASSNSEGYEQYFGPGTRLTVT.

This clone came up a few times. The V and J genes are TRBV7-2 and TRBJ2-5; 8 nucleotides agree with TRBD1. This CDR3 spans 15 amino acids. From germline, CDR1 is SGHTA and CDR2 FQGNSA. J lost 1 base, V lost 6 bases, and 7 bases had no gene match. CDR3 bases: TGTGCCAGCAGTACTCAAGGGACAGGCCAAGAGACCCAGTACTTC. This encodes CASSTQGTGQETQYF.

Note on this clone: An end of the junction does not agree with germline; a read error may underlie this. The chain recombines TRBV5-1 with TRBJ2-2, with TRBD1 matching over 7 bases. Germline CDR1 reads SGHRS; CDR2 reads YFSETQ. This CDR3 region has 16 residues. The CDR3 loop is CAGSPRQGSSTGELFF. CDR3 DNA: TGCGCCGGCAGCCCAAGACAGGGTTCCAGCACCGGGGAGCTGTTTTTT.

This rearrangement joins TRBV10-3 to TRBJ2-3; no definite D call. Trimming cost V 4 bases and J 4 bases, with 9 bases left between them. Germline V CDR1 and CDR2: ENHRY, SYGVKD. The CDR3 has 13 amino acids. The CDR3 bases are TGTGCCATCAGTGCCTCAGTTTCAGATACGCAGTATTTT. It yields the protein CAISASVSDTQYF.

This clone was counted a single time. The DNA for the CDR3 is TGTGCCAGCAGCTTTTCGCAGGGGGCAACAGATACGCAGTATTTT. Translated: CASSFSQGATDTQYF. J is TRBJ2-3 and V is TRBV7-8; 8 positions match TRBD1. Germline V gene lookup returns CDR1 SGHVS and CDR2 FQNEAQ. V lost 3 bases to trimming and J lost 3 bases; unmatched junction nucleotides: 5. The CDR3 contains 15 residues.

The V gene is TRBV5-1, the J gene TRBJ2-7; 9 bases are a match to TRBD1. The trim removed 1 base at V and 4 bases at J, leaving 6 bases unmatched. CDR1 and CDR2 (germline): SGHRS, YFSETQ. This CDR3 region has 15 residues. CDR3 sequence (DNA): TGCGCCAGCAGCTTGTCGGGACAGGGCATTTACGAGCAGTACTTC. Residues: CASSLSGQGIYEQYF. The full variable domain, rest sourced from reference TRBV5-1 and TRBJ2-7, is KAGVTQTPRYLIKTRGQQVTLSCSPISGHRSVSWYQQTPGQGLQFLFEYFSETQRNKGNFPGRFSGRQFSNSRSEMNVSTLELGDSALYLCASSLSGQGIYEQYFGPGTRLTVT.

As DNA, the CDR3 is TGCGCCAGCAGCTTGGAGGGGAGGGAGACCCAGTACTTC. Its protein product is CASSLEGRETQYF. V usage is TRBV5-1 and J usage is TRBJ2-5; TRBD2 is a possible D gene (6 bases). The V end lost 0 bases, the J end lost 5 bases, and 8 bases lay between the germline ends. CDR1 and CDR2 from the germline V gene are SGHRS and YFSETQ. The CDR3 contains 13 residues.

This chain links TRBV18 with TRBJ2-1; 11 nucleotides match TRBD2. The V gene's germline CDR1 is KGHSH and CDR2 LQKENI. This CDR3 region has 15 residues. The ends lost 4 bases at V and 2 bases at J; junction bases unmatched: 1. CDR3 nucleotide sequence: TGTGCCAGCTCACTAGCGGGAGGGCCCTACAATGAGCAGTTCTTC. It codes for CASSLAGGPYNEQFF.

The V gene is TRBV7-9, the J gene TRBJ1-2, with 9 nucleotides matching TRBD1. J gave up 8 bases and V 5 bases, and 6 bases lay outside the gene matches. The CDR3 has 13 amino acids. The germline gives CDR1 SEHNR, CDR2 FQNEAQ (reference sequence). The CDR3 nucleotides are TGTGCCAGCAGCCGTGACAGGGGGTTCGGCTACACCTTC. Its translation: CASSRDRGFGYTF.

The chain uses TRBV7-9 and TRBJ1-2, with 9 bases identical to TRBD1. CDR3 size: 15 residues. CDR1 and CDR2 from the germline V gene are SEHNR and FQNEAQ (reference sequence). Trimming cost V 1 base and J 4 bases; bases outside gene matches: 4. The CDR3 coding sequence is TGTGCCAGCAGCTTAGAGAGGACAGGGGTCTATGGCTACACCTTC. Translation: CASSLERTGVYGYTF.

The chain recombines TRBV28 with TRBJ2-7, with 7 bases identical to TRBD1. This CDR3 comprises 15 residues. Germline lookup yields CDR1 MDHEN and CDR2 SYDVKM. Trimming cost V 5 bases and J 3 bases; bases outside gene matches: 10. In DNA form, the CDR3 reads TGTGCCAGCAGTACCTTTAAGGGGGCGGGCTACGAGCAGTACTTC. Translation gives CASSTFKGAGYEQYF.

This clone was observed a few times. The chain carries TRBV5-6 and TRBJ2-5; 7 bases agree with TRBD1. The junction had 0 bases not matched to a gene; V was cut back by 0 bases and J by 1 base. CDR1 and CDR2 from the germline V gene are SGHDT and YYEEEE. CDR3 length: 14 residues. The CDR3 DNA follows: TGTGCCAGCAGCTTGGGACAGGGCCAAGAGACCCAGTACTTC. It translates to CASSLGQGQETQYF.